This T cell receptor beta chain was profiled in a study of T-cell memory formation after mild COVID-19. Study-level background: The study found TCR clusters largely donor specific. Study conclusions and caveats: Pre-infection memory showed some responding clones, and this suggested that cross-reactive memory joined.

One entry per CDR3 protein results from TCRdb running MiXCR on the 5' RACE reads. The sample includes around 80,000 distinct CDR3 sequences, 14% of them seen just once. About this clonotype: The antigen is unknown.

V lost 3 bases and J lost 2, with 7 bases in between. The CDR3 loop spans 14 amino acids. This TCR was sampled from an adult woman who had mild COVID-19 (a few samples of this study predate the infection). Cell type and time point are not known. Sequencing used PBMCs or a T cell subset sorted from them (not recorded which). This chain links TRBV12-3 or TRBV12-4 with TRBJ2-2; D gene uncertain. The CDR3 DNA reads as TGTGCCAGCAGTTTCGCAAGCAACACCGGGGAGCTGTTTTTT. It codes for CASSFASNTGELFF.